The 27 T cell receptor beta chains presented below share a single source sample, sequenced in a study of breast tumors, draining lymph nodes, adjacent tissues. Each CDR3 protein is one row after TCRdb ran MiXCR on the multiplex PCR reads. The data show 150,000 or so distinct CDR3 sequences, with 30% to 35% seen just once and about 3.8% held by the top ten. Breast cancer patients provided tissue from their axillary draining lymph nodes. Material: axillary lymph node tissue. These receptors were collected from a female donor with breast cancer. Some clones in this sample may be carry-over from other donors' samples.

This clonotype was detected ten times or more. The chain recombines TRBV7-8 with TRBJ2-1; D is ambiguous. Germline CDR1 SGHVS, CDR2 FQNEAQ. V dropped 5 bases and J dropped 0 bases, with 17 bases sitting between them. CDR3 length: 17 residues. The DNA for the CDR3 is TGTGCCAGCAGCCCAAAATTGGGTGGTAGCTCCTACAATGAGCAGTTCTTC. This codes for CASSPKLGGSSYNEQFF.

In the case of this clonotype: This sequence may be a read error, since a much larger clone differs from it by one base. CDR3 residues: CASSQGEGGPIQYF. The CDR3 nucleotides are TGCGCCAGCAGTCAGGGTGAGGGGGGACCTATTCAGTACTTC. The V call is TRBV4-1, the J call TRBJ2-4, with D perhaps assigned TRBD1 or TRBD2 (6 bases each). V lost 6 bases to trimming and J lost 10 bases, with 19 bases between them. From germline, CDR1 is MGHRA and CDR2 YSYEKL. This CDR3 is built from 14 residues.

This clonotype was seen repeatedly, ten times or more. The chain employs TRBV7-2 and TRBJ1-2; D may be TRBD1 (5 bases). With 8 bases removed from V and 4 bases from J, the gap between germline ends came to 17 bases. CDR3 size: 14 residues. Germline assignment: CDR1 SGHTA and CDR2 FQGNSA. The DNA for the CDR3 is TGTGCCAGCCGACGGGACCTTGCGGTCTATGGCTACACCTTC. As protein: CASRRDLAVYGYTF.

This clonotype was detected ten times or more. The CDR3 sequence: CASSYSRGVDTQYF. The DNA of the CDR3 is TGTGCCAGCAGTTACTCTCGCGGGGTGGATACGCAGTATTTT. V and J are TRBV6-5 and TRBJ2-3; TRBD2 might be the D (6 bases). Germline values: CDR1 MNHEY, CDR2 SVGAGI. This CDR3 has 14 amino acids. Trimming took 0 bases from V and 6 from J, leaving 10 bases between them.

Concerning this clonotype itself: Compared with germline, one end of the junction differs, possibly owing to a read error. The chain has TRBV6-4 and TRBJ2-6; D is uncertain. Germline V gene sequence: CDR1 MRHNA, CDR2 SNTAGT. CDR3 length equals 16 residues. As DNA, the CDR3 is TGTGCCAGCGGTGACCCTGCATCCTCTGGGACCAACGTCCTGACTTTC. Protein: CASGDPASSGTNVLTF.

As concerns this clonotype: This could be a read error, since a much larger clone is one nucleotide away. The V call is TRBV6-2 or TRBV6-3, the J call TRBJ1-2; no definite D call. The CDR3 covers 14 residues. The ends were cut back, 8 bases at V and 0 bases at J, with 13 bases in the middle. CDR1 is MNHEY, CDR2 SVGEGT, per germline. The CDR3 protein is CASSVDGANYGYTF. CDR3 sequence (DNA): TGTGCCAGCTCCGTGGACGGAGCTAACTATGGCTACACCTTC.

This clonotype was found many times. This chain uses TRBV2 with TRBJ2-4; tentatively, D is TRBD2 (6 bases). The CDR3 spans 17 residues. Germline V gene data show CDR1 as SNHLY and CDR2 as FYNNEI. The germline V and J ends were trimmed by 6 bases and 0 bases, with 18 bases remaining between them. The CDR3 reads CASSPGLRPLAKNIQYF. CDR3 sequence (DNA): TGTGCCAGCAGCCCGGGACTCCGGCCGTTAGCCAAAAACATTCAGTACTTC.

This clonotype was seen repeatedly, ten times or more. V and J are TRBV20-1 and TRBJ2-3; TRBD1 agrees at 7 bases. V gave up 5 bases and J gave up 3 bases; unmatched junction bases: 5. The CDR3 extends over 13 amino acids. CDR1 and CDR2 (germline): DFQATT, SNEGSKA (reference sequence). The CDR3 sequence is CSAGGQITDTQYF. For the CDR3, the DNA is TGCAGTGCTGGGGGACAGATAACAGATACGCAGTATTTT.

The CDR3 here is CASSFPGPLITNTGELFF. CDR3 DNA: TGTGCCAGCAGTTTCCCGGGACCCCTGATTACGAACACCGGGGAGCTGTTTTTT. The chain couples TRBV28 to TRBJ2-2; D may be TRBD1 or TRBD2 (5 bases each). CDR3 length: 18 residues. Trimming took off 3 bases at V and 0 bases at J, with 17 bases between the two ends. Germline V gene sequence: CDR1 MDHEN, CDR2 SYDVKM.

The V call is TRBV28, the J call TRBJ2-1, with TRBD2 matching over 15 bases. Germline CDR1 reads MDHEN; CDR2 reads SYDVKM. Losses at the gene ends were 6 bases for V and 1 base for J; bases not matched to a gene: 7. This CDR3 comprises 18 residues. The CDR3 region is CASSPAGLAGGSYNEQFF. The CDR3, as DNA: TGTGCCAGCAGCCCCGCGGGACTAGCGGGGGGTTCCTACAATGAGCAGTTCTTC.

This clonotype was detected many times. The chain employs TRBV9 and TRBJ2-1; no clear D gene. The CDR3 runs to 15 residues. Germline V gene lookup returns CDR1 SGDLS and CDR2 YYNGEE. The V end lost 0 bases, the J end lost 3 bases, and 10 bases lay between the germline ends. CDR3 DNA: TGTGCCAGCAGCGTAGTCCCAGCGAACTACAATGAGCAGTTCTTC. It specifies CASSVVPANYNEQFF.

This clonotype was seen many times. The V and J genes are TRBV7-8 and TRBJ2-7, with D possibly being TRBD1 or TRBD2 (6 bases each). Trimming pared 5 bases from V and 2 bases from J, leaving 16 bases between. CDR1 and CDR2 from the germline V gene are SGHVS and FQNEAQ. This CDR3 is 15 amino acids long. CDR3 region: CASSPDPGAPYEQYF. Written as DNA, the CDR3 is TGTGCCAGCAGCCCCGACCCGGGGGCCCCCTACGAGCAGTACTTC.

This clonotype was observed once. V usage is TRBV7-9 and J usage is TRBJ1-5; TRBD1 is a possible D gene (5 bases). Germline V gives CDR1 SEHNR, CDR2 FQNEAQ (reference sequence). The CDR3 length is 13 residues. The V gene lost 8 bases and the J gene lost 5 bases, with 13 bases spanning the gap. The CDR3 DNA sequence: TGTGCCAGCTCCGGGACGTTGGATCAGCCCCAGCATTTT. Amino acid sequence: CASSGTLDQPQHF.

On this clonotype: One end of the junction varies from germline; a read error may be responsible. This rearrangement joins TRBV4-3 to TRBJ2-3, with D possibly being TRBD2 (5 bases). Germline V gene lookup returns CDR1 LGHNA and CDR2 YSLEER. This CDR3 comprises 18 residues. The CDR3 spells CASSQDGGYGAGTDTQYF. In nucleotides, the CDR3 is TGCGCCAGCAGTCAAGACGGAGGTTACGGTGCGGGCACAGATACGCAGTATTTT.

This clonotype was counted a few times. The chain carries TRBV5-1 and TRBJ1-1; 7 bases are shared with TRBD1. The CDR3 spans 15 residues. Trimming removed 4 bases from V and 5 bases from J; junction bases left unmatched: 11. CDR1 SGHRS and CDR2 YFSETQ come from the germline V gene. This CDR3 is CASSQRQGVGTEAFF. The DNA for the CDR3 is TGCGCCAGCAGCCAACGACAGGGAGTAGGGACTGAAGCTTTCTTT.

This clonotype was picked up many times. The rearrangement uses TRBV28 and TRBJ2-3; possibly TRBD2 for D (6 bases). The CDR3 runs 13 residues. The ends were cut back, 7 bases at V and 4 bases at J, with 12 bases in the middle. The V gene's germline CDR1 is MDHEN and CDR2 SYDVKM. CDR3 protein: CASKLIAADTQYF. In nucleotides, the CDR3 is TGTGCCAGCAAGTTGATAGCGGCAGATACGCAGTATTTT.

The rearrangement joins TRBV28 to TRBJ2-7; D unresolved. Trimming removed 3 bases from V and 3 bases from J, with 6 bases in between. Germline loops: CDR1 MDHEN, CDR2 SYDVKM. The CDR3 is 12 residues long. CDR3 DNA: TGTGCCAGCAGTTTGCCCTACTACGAGCAGTACTTC. Its translation: CASSLPYYEQYF.

The chain links TRBV20-1 to TRBJ1-5; D perhaps matches TRBD1 (6 bases). This CDR3 is built from 14 residues. In germline, CDR1 is DFQATT, CDR2 SNEGSKA (reference sequence). Trimming pared 5 bases from V and 14 bases from J, leaving 25 bases between. CDR3 residues: CSADPGGAIPYEHF. The DNA for the CDR3 is TGCAGTGCTGACCCCGGGGGGGCCATTCCCTACGAGCATTTT.

This clonotype was detected ten times or more. The V gene is TRBV6-1, the J gene TRBJ2-1; the D is unclear. Trimming shortened V by 1 base and J by 12 bases, and 13 bases separated the two germline ends. CDR1 is MNHNS and CDR2 is SASEGT in the germline V gene. CDR3 length: 13 amino acids. The CDR3 region has the DNA TGTGCCAGCAGTGAAGTGGACCGCATCGGGCAGTTCTTC. It codes for CASSEVDRIGQFF.

A remark on this clonotype: This may come from a read error, since a much larger clone is one base off. The rearrangement joins TRBV3-1 to TRBJ2-7; D may correspond to TRBD1 or TRBD2 (5 bases each). Germline V gene lookup returns CDR1 LGHDT and CDR2 YNNKEL (reference sequence). This CDR3 has 14 residues. The CDR3 nucleotides read TGTGCCGGCAGCCAACGGGACCCCGGCAGCGAGCAGTACTTC. It encodes CAGSQRDPGSEQYF.

The chain couples TRBV2 to TRBJ1-5, with TRBD1 as a possible D gene (5 bases). CDR1 is SNHLY, CDR2 FYNNEI, per germline. V lost 5 bases and J lost 9, with 17 bases in between. The CDR3 loop spans 14 amino acids. In nucleotides, the CDR3 is TGTGCCAGCAGTCAGGGTCGGAGCAGTCGGCCCCAGCATTTT. Its translation is CASSQGRSSRPQHF. The variable domain in full, completed from reference TRBV2 and TRBJ1-5, reads EPEVTQTPSHQVTQMGQEVILRCVPISNHLYFYWYRQILGQKVEFLVSFYNNEISEKSEIFDDQFSVERPDGSNFTLKIRSTKLEDSAMYFCASSQGRSSRPQHFGDGTRLSIL.

The chain couples TRBV2 to TRBJ1-1, with D unresolved. Germline values: CDR1 SNHLY, CDR2 FYNNEI. The CDR3 covers 13 residues. Trimming removed 4 bases at V and 3 bases at J, with 9 bases between. The CDR3 reads CASSVIGYTEAFF. The DNA for the CDR3 is TGTGCCAGCAGTGTAATTGGATACACTGAAGCTTTCTTT.

The sample holds many counts of this clonotype. The V call is TRBV12-3 or TRBV12-4, the J call TRBJ2-2; 10 bases fit TRBD1. The ends lost 6 bases at V and 5 bases at J; junction bases unmatched: 9. This CDR3 contains 16 residues. CDR3 coding DNA: TGTGCCAGCAGGAAAATCGGACAGGGGGGGACCGGGGAGCTGTTTTTT. Residues: CASRKIGQGGTGELFF.

V usage is TRBV7-9 and J usage is TRBJ2-7; D is perhaps TRBD2 (6 bases). Germline CDR1 SEHNR, CDR2 FQNEAQ (reference sequence). The CDR3 length is 12 residues. V lost 5 bases and J 9 bases, leaving 14 bases between the germline ends. The CDR3 DNA reads as TGTGCCAGCAGCCTTCCCAATAGCGGGCAGTACTTC. Protein: CASSLPNSGQYF. Full variable domain (remainder filled in from reference TRBV7-9 and TRBJ2-7): DTGVSQNPRHKITKRGQNVTFRCDPISEHNRLYWYRQTLGQGPEFLTYFQNEAQLEKSRLLSDRFSAERPKGSFSTLEIQRTEQGDSAMYLCASSLPNSGQYFGPGTRLTVT.

On this clonotype itself: A clone one base away is much larger, so this may be a read error. The CDR3 carries no conserved terminal phenylalanine or tryptophan, so it likely arises from a read error. The chain uses TRBV12-3 or TRBV12-4 and TRBJ2-7; D possibly corresponds to TRBD2 (7 bases). Trimming cost V 3 bases and J 7 bases, with 19 bases left between them. This CDR3 is built from 15 residues. The CDR3 bases are TGTGCCAGCAGTTTCCGGGCTAGCGGTCAGGGGGAGCAGTACCTC. It specifies CASSFRASGQGEQYL.

This clonotype was detected many times. The genes are TRBV29-1 and TRBJ2-1, with a tentative D call TRBD1 (6 bases). Germline lookup yields CDR1 SQVTM and CDR2 ANQGSEA. This CDR3 spans 14 amino acids. V lost 7 bases to trimming and J lost 5 bases, with 18 bases between them. CDR3 in amino acids: CSARQAVSDNEQFF. The CDR3 coding sequence is TGCAGCGCCAGACAGGCCGTGTCCGACAATGAGCAGTTCTTC.

To note about this clonotype: The conserved final phenylalanine or tryptophan is absent from the CDR3, which likely points to a read error. J is TRBJ2-2 and V is TRBV27; perhaps TRBD2 as D (5 bases). Germline loops: CDR1 MNHEY, CDR2 SMNVEV (reference sequence). The CDR3 is made up of 14 amino acids. The V gene lost 5 bases and the J gene lost 6 bases, with 13 bases spanning the gap. The CDR3 bases are TGTGCCAGCAGTCTGACCCTGGGAGCCGGGGAGCTGTTTCTT. It encodes CASSLTLGAGELFL.